These 25 T cell receptor beta chains originate from one sample sequenced in a study of cytomegalovirus exposure and HLA in healthy donors (dated by TCRdb to 2016 to 2017). Libraries were prepared through the immunoSEQ multiplex PCR assay. For the multiplex PCR, a mixture combining 60 forward primers for TCR Vbeta segments and 13 reverse primers for TCR Jbeta segments was used. TCRdb stores this immuneACCESS table with in-frame sequences only. Part of the clones is absent; in the studies checked, under half of the shortfall reflects unresolved V genes, and no reason is known for the rest. The sample data list roughly 190,000 clones, and approximately 79% of these were observed just once. The ten top clones hold roughly 6.3% of the sample. Sequences were obtained from PBMCs. The receptors derive from a man aged 40-50 years in good health and CMV-seropositive.

The chain carries TRBV2 and TRBJ2-2; the D is unclear. The germline V gene encodes CDR1 SNHLY and CDR2 FYNNEI. CDR3 size: 13 residues. V lost 6 bases, J lost 4 bases, and 9 bases lay in between. CDR3 in amino acids: CASSQVITGELFF. CDR3 bases: TGTGCCAGCAGCCAGGTTATCACCGGGGAGCTGTTTTTT.

The chain employs TRBV4-1 and TRBJ2-1; D is possibly TRBD2 (7 bases). Germline V gene lookup returns CDR1 MGHRA and CDR2 YSYEKL. V lost 4 bases to trimming and J lost 5 bases, with 15 bases between them. The CDR3 contains 15 residues. CDR3 sequence: CASSRPGGTDNEQFF. DNA for the CDR3: TGCGCCAGCAGCCGACCGGGGGGCACAGACAATGAGCAGTTCTTC.

The V and J genes are TRBV7-8 and TRBJ1-5; 8 bases agree with TRBD1. The CDR3 contains 16 residues. Unmatched junction bases numbered 6, after V lost 3 bases and J lost 2 bases. The germline gives CDR1 SGHVS, CDR2 FQNEAQ. CDR3 sequence reads: CASSLGGQGGNQPQHF. CDR3 in DNA: TGTGCCAGCAGCTTGGGAGGACAGGGCGGCAATCAGCCCCAGCATTTT.

This clone was seen once. V is TRBV7-2 and J is TRBJ1-4, with 8 bases that match TRBD1. With 6 bases clipped from V and 3 bases from J, the junction kept 6 bases outside the gene matches. CDR3 length equals 15 residues. Germline values: CDR1 SGHTA, CDR2 FQGNSA. In DNA form, the CDR3 reads TGTGCCAGCAGTCCGACAGGGGTGGCTAATGAAAAACTGTTTTTT. Encoded protein: CASSPTGVANEKLFF.

DNA for the CDR3: TGTGCCAGCAGTAGGGAGTCGGGTAATCAGCCCCAGCATTTT. The encoded protein is CASSRESGNQPQHF. The rearrangement joins TRBV2 to TRBJ1-5; no firm D call. The CDR3 totals 14 residues. Germline CDR1 SNHLY, CDR2 FYNNEI. Trimming took off 5 bases at V and 4 bases at J, with 12 bases between the two ends.

This chain joins TRBV18 and TRBJ1-2; the D gene is possibly TRBD1 (5 bases). This CDR3 contains 14 residues. Germline V gene lookup returns CDR1 KGHSH and CDR2 LQKENI. V lost 0 bases to trimming and J lost 2 bases, with 7 bases between them. The CDR3 DNA sequence: TGTGCCAGCTCACCACCGGCAGGGAACTATGGCTACACCTTC. Its translation is CASSPPAGNYGYTF.

The chain is built from TRBV7-6 and TRBJ2-3; D is possibly TRBD2 (5 bases). This CDR3 has 15 amino acids. Germline V gives CDR1 SGHVS, CDR2 FNYEAQ. V lost 4 bases to trimming and J lost 1 base, with 12 bases between them. CDR3 amino acids: CASSSGGFRTDTQYF. The CDR3 DNA reads as TGTGCCAGCAGCTCAGGCGGGTTTCGCACAGATACGCAGTATTTT.

This clone was seen only a few times. This rearrangement joins TRBV5-6 to TRBJ2-3; D possibly corresponds to TRBD2 (7 bases). Germline V lookup: CDR1 SGHDT, CDR2 YYEEEE. CDR3 size: 15 residues. The germline V and J ends were trimmed by 1 base and 4 bases, with 13 bases remaining between them. The CDR3 region has the DNA TGTGCCAGCAGCTTGAGGGGGGGCGGGTCAGATACGCAGTATTTT. It encodes CASSLRGGGSDTQYF.

This chain links TRBV29-1 with TRBJ1-1; maybe TRBD1 (6 bases). With 4 bases removed from V and 5 bases from J, the gap between germline ends came to 14 bases. The CDR3 totals 13 residues. Per germline, CDR1 SQVTM and CDR2 ANQGSEA. The CDR3 nucleotides read TGCAGCGTTGCCAGGGGCGGTCCAACTGAAGCTTTCTTT. It is translated as CSVARGGPTEAFF.

The rearrangement links TRBV29-1 to TRBJ1-1; D is undetermined. The V end was cut by 4 bases, the J end by 8 bases, with 8 bases between. The CDR3 consists of 10 residues. Germline V CDR1 and CDR2: SQVTM, ANQGSEA. The DNA for the CDR3 is TGCAGCGTTGGGGCAATCGAAGCTTTCTTT. Amino acid sequence: CSVGAIEAFF.

The chain links TRBV19 to TRBJ2-7; possible D gene TRBD1, 5 bases. The CDR3 spans 13 residues. The V and J ends lost 2 bases and 2 bases respectively, with 7 bases between them. CDR1 and CDR2 from the germline V gene are LNHDA and SQIVND (reference sequence). In DNA form, the CDR3 reads TGTGCCAGTAGTATACAGGGTCCCTACGAGCAGTACTTC. This encodes CASSIQGPYEQYF. Looking up the rest from reference TRBV19 and TRBJ2-7 gives the full variable domain: DGGITQSPKYLFRKEGQNVTLSCEQNLNHDAMYWYRQDPGQGLRLIYYSQIVNDFQKGDIAEGYSVSREKKESFPLTVTSAQKNPTAFYLCASSIQGPYEQYFGPGTRLTVT.

This clone appeared once. The chain uses TRBV7-9 and TRBJ1-1, with a possible D match to TRBD1 (5 bases). Trimming cost V 1 base and J 2 bases, with 8 bases left between them. The CDR3 is 14 residues long. Looked up from germline, CDR1 is SEHNR and CDR2 is FQNEAQ (reference sequence). The CDR3 protein is CASSLVTGNTEAFF. In DNA form, the CDR3 reads TGTGCCAGCAGCTTAGTCACAGGAAACACTGAAGCTTTCTTT.

As to this clone: Germline is not matched at one junction end, which may reflect a read error. The J gene is TRBJ2-1, the V gene TRBV7-6; 9 bases map to TRBD1. The CDR3 is 14 residues long. Germline CDR1 is SGHVS and CDR2 is FNYEAQ. The CDR3 nucleotides are TGTGCTAGCAGCTTGGGGACAGGGTCCAATGAGCAGTTCTTC. Residues: CASSLGTGSNEQFF.

The chain recombines TRBV4-3 with TRBJ1-2; D possibly corresponds to TRBD1 (6 bases). V was clipped by 0 bases and J by 8 bases, with 13 bases between them. CDR3 size: 14 residues. Germline CDR1 LGHNA, CDR2 YSLEER. The CDR3 protein is CASSQDGQGYGYTF. The CDR3 DNA reads TGCGCCAGCAGCCAAGACGGGCAGGGGTACGGCTACACCTTC.

This chain links TRBV6-4 with TRBJ2-3, with D tentatively TRBD1 (6 bases). The CDR3 runs to 15 residues. V lost 1 base to trimming and J lost 2 bases, with 10 bases between them. In germline, CDR1 is MRHNA, CDR2 SNTAGT. The CDR3 bases are TGTGCCAGCAGTGACTTGGGGGCCCCCACAGATACGCAGTATTTT. Translated, it gives CASSDLGAPTDTQYF.

The chain combines TRBV7-3 with TRBJ2-1; 10 bases map to TRBD1. V gave up 0 bases and J gave up 7 bases; unmatched junction bases: 9. This CDR3 contains 17 residues. In germline, CDR1 is SGHTA, CDR2 FQGTGA. Here the CDR3 reads CASSLTLGQGRSNEQFF. DNA of the CDR3: TGTGCCAGCAGCTTAACGCTGGGACAGGGGCGTTCGAATGAGCAGTTCTTC.

This chain uses TRBV9 with TRBJ2-2; perhaps TRBD1 as D (5 bases). V was clipped by 5 bases and J by 6 bases, with 14 bases between them. The germline V gene has CDR1 SGDLS and CDR2 YYNGEE. The CDR3 totals 14 residues. CDR3 amino acids: CASSATVTAGELFF. The DNA for the CDR3 is TGTGCCAGCAGTGCTACCGTGACAGCCGGGGAGCTGTTTTTT.

The chain is built from TRBV5-4 and TRBJ2-7; the D gene is possibly TRBD2 (6 bases). From germline, CDR1 is SGHNT and CDR2 YYREEE (reference sequence). Trimming pared 0 bases from V and 2 bases from J, leaving 12 bases between. This CDR3 has 15 amino acids. The CDR3 region is CASSLAPGEPYEQYF. In nucleotides, the CDR3 is TGTGCCAGCAGCTTGGCCCCGGGGGAGCCCTACGAGCAGTACTTC.

The genes are TRBV5-1 and TRBJ2-1; the D gene is possibly TRBD2 (6 bases). The CDR3 extends over 13 amino acids. The V end was cut by 6 bases, the J end by 3 bases, with 10 bases between. In germline, CDR1 is SGHRS, CDR2 YFSETQ. CDR3 sequence reads: CASIGDFYNEQFF. The CDR3 DNA follows: TGCGCCAGCATAGGGGACTTCTACAATGAGCAGTTCTTC.

This clone was observed a handful of times. This chain links TRBV9 with TRBJ2-2; TRBD2 aligns across 10 bases. The germline gives CDR1 SGDLS, CDR2 YYNGEE. This CDR3 region has 17 residues. With V trimmed by 0 bases and J by 5 bases, 7 bases remained unmatched. The CDR3 here is CASSVGSGGAWTGELFF. CDR3 coding DNA: TGTGCCAGCAGCGTAGGCAGCGGGGGGGCTTGGACCGGGGAGCTGTTTTTT.

V gene TRBV7-6 combines with J gene TRBJ1-5; 9 bases line up with TRBD1. V shed 3 bases and J 8 bases; nucleotides not matched to a gene: 5. From germline, CDR1 is SGHVS and CDR2 FNYEAQ. CDR3 length: 14 residues. The CDR3 bases are TGTGCCAGCAGCTTTGGACAGGGGTTGGAGCCCCAGCATTTT. This sequence encodes CASSFGQGLEPQHF.

The CDR3 here is CASSLAQGKGYEQYF. DNA for the CDR3: TGTGCCAGCAGCTTGGCCCAGGGAAAGGGGTACGAGCAGTACTTC. The gene calls are TRBV7-3 and TRBJ2-7; D perhaps matches TRBD1 (5 bases). CDR1 is SGHTA and CDR2 is FQGTGA in the germline V gene. The ends were cut back, 3 bases at V and 4 bases at J, with 16 bases in the middle. The CDR3 is made up of 15 amino acids.

This clone was counted only a few times. The rearrangement uses TRBV7-9 and TRBJ1-6; D remains ambiguous. CDR1 and CDR2 (germline): SEHNR, FQNEAQ (reference sequence). CDR3 length equals 18 residues. Trimming cost V 1 base and J 10 bases, with 23 bases left between them. DNA of the CDR3: TGTGCCAGCAGCTTAGGGATCAGGATGAGGGTTATTTTGTCACCCCTCCACTTT. Translating it yields CASSLGIRMRVILSPLHF.

This chain links TRBV6-4 with TRBJ2-2, with D perhaps matching TRBD1 (5 bases). CDR3 length: 17 amino acids. Germline CDR1 reads MRHNA; CDR2 reads SNTAGT. V was pared by 3 bases and J by 4 bases, with 18 bases between. The CDR3 coding sequence is TGTGCCAGCAGTGAATTTAGCCAGGGTATCCTCACCGGGGAGCTGTTTTTT. The encoded protein is CASSEFSQGILTGELFF.

The rearrangement joins TRBV4-3 to TRBJ1-5; tentatively, D is TRBD1 (6 bases). Germline lookup yields CDR1 LGHNA and CDR2 YSLEER. Between the trimmed V and J ends, which lost 1 base and 1 base, there was a span of 14 bases. The CDR3 spans 17 residues. This CDR3 reads CASSQVRAGESNQPQHF. The CDR3, as DNA: TGCGCCAGCAGCCAAGTTCGGGCAGGGGAAAGCAATCAGCCCCAGCATTTT.